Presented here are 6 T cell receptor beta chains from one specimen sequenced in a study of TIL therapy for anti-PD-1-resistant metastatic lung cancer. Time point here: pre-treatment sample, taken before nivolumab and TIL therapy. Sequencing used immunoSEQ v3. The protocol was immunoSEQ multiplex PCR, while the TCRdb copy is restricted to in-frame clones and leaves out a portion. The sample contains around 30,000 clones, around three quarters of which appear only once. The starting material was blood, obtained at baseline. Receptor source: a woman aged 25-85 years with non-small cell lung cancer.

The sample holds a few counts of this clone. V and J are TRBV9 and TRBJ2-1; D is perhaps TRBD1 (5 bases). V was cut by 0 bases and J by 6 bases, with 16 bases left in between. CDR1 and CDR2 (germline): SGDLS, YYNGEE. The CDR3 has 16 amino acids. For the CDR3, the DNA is TGTGCCAGCAGCGTAGGGAAGGAAAAGGGGTTCAATGAGCAGTTCTTC. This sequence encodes CASSVGKEKGFNEQFF.

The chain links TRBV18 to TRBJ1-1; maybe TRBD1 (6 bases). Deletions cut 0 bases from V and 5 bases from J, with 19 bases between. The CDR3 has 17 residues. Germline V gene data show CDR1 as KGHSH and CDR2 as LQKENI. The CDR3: CASSPPRAGAQGTEAFF. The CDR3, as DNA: TGTGCCAGCTCACCACCCCGGGCAGGGGCTCAGGGTACTGAAGCTTTCTTT. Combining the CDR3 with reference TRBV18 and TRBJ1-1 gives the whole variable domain NAGVMQNPRHLVRRRGQEARLRCSPMKGHSHVYWYRQLPEEGLKFMVYLQKENIIDESGMPKERFSAEFPKEGPSILRIQQVVRGDSAAYFCASSPPRAGAQGTEAFFGQGTRLTVV.

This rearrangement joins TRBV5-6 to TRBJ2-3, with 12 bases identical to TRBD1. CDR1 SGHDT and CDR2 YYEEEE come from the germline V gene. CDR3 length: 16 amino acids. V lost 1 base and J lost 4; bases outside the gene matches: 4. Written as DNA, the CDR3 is TGTGCCAGCAGCTTGACGGGACAGGGGGCATCAGATACGCAGTATTTT. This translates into CASSLTGQGASDTQYF.

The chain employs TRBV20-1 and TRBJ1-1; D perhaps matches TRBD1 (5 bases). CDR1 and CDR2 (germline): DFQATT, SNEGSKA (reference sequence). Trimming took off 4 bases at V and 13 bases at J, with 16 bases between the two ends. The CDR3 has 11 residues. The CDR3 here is CSAKDVMGLFF. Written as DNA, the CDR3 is TGCAGTGCTAAGGACGTGATGGGGCTTTTCTTT.

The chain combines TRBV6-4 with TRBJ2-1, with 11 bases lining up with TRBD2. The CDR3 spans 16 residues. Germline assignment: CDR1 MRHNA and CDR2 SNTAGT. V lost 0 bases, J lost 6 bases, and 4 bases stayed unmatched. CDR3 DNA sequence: TGTGCCAGCAGTGACTCGAAGACTAGCGGGGCCAATGAGCAGTTCTTC. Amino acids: CASSDSKTSGANEQFF.

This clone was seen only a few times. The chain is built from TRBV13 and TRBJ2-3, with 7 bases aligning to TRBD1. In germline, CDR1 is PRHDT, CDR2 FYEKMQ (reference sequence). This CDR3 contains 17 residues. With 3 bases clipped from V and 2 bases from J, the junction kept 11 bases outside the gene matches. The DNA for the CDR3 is TGTGCCAGCAGCTTTACGACAGGGATAATATACACAGATACGCAGTATTTT. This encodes CASSFTTGIIYTDTQYF.